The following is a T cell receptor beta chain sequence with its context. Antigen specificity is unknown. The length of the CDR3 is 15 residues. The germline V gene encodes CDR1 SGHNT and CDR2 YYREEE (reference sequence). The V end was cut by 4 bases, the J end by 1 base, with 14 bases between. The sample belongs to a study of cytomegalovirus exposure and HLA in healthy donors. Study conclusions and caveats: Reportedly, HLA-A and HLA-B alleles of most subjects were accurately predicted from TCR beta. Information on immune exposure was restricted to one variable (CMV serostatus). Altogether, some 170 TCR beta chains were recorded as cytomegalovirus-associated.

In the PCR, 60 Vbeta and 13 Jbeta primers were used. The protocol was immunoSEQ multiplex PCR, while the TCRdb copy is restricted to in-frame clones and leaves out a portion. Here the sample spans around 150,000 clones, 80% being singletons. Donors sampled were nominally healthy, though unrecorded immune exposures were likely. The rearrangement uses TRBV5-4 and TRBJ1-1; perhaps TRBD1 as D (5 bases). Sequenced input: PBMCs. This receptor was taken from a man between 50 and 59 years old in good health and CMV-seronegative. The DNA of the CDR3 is TGTGCCAGCAGCCGCCTGGTGGGGCAGAACACTGAAGCTTTCTTT. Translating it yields CASSRLVGQNTEAFF.